These 25 T cell receptor beta chains came from one sample sequenced in a study of T cell responses to AZD1222 COVID-19 vaccine. Libraries were prepared by immunoSEQ multiplex PCR; TCRdb keeps only in-frame clonotypes and omits some of them. The sample consists of 200,000 or so clones, approximately 94% of them appearing once. The sequenced sample was peripheral blood, obtained on day 0 of AZD1222 vaccination. Every receptor here comes from an adult in good health.

Only one count was recorded for this clone. V usage is TRBV12-3 or TRBV12-4 and J usage is TRBJ2-7; no firm D call. V was clipped by 6 bases and J by 3 bases, with 12 bases between them. This CDR3 is 13 amino acids long. CDR3 nucleotides: TGTGCCAGCAGCCCCCACCCTGTCTACGAGCAGTACTTC. It specifies CASSPHPVYEQYF.

J is TRBJ2-7 and V is TRBV5-4, with D possibly matching TRBD2 (6 bases). This CDR3 comprises 15 residues. Per the germline V gene, CDR1 is SGHNT and CDR2 is YYREEE (reference sequence). V lost 1 base and J 6 bases, leaving 17 bases between the germline ends. Here the CDR3 reads CASSLPGTSTVEQYF. CDR3 sequence (DNA): TGTGCCAGCAGCTTGCCAGGGACTTCAACGGTCGAGCAGTACTTC. Filled out from reference TRBV5-4 and TRBJ2-7, the complete variable domain reads ETGVTQSPTHLIKTRGQQVTLRCSSQSGHNTVSWYQQALGQGPQFIFQYYREEENGRGNFPPRFSGLQFPNYSSELNVNALELDDSALYLCASSLPGTSTVEQYFGPGTRLTVT.

V is TRBV4-2 and J is TRBJ2-1; 7 positions match TRBD2. V dropped 0 bases and J dropped 10; count of bases not matched to a gene: 6. Germline V gene sequence: CDR1 LGHNA, CDR2 YNFKEQ. This CDR3 region has 14 residues. DNA for the CDR3: TGTGCCAGCAGCCAAGATCAGAACGGGGGGGAGCAGTTCTTC. This encodes CASSQDQNGGEQFF.

The J gene is TRBJ2-7, the V gene TRBV5-6; 7 bases match TRBD1. J gave up 1 base and V 2 bases, and 3 bases lay outside the gene matches. The CDR3 spans 14 residues. Germline V gene data show CDR1 as SGHDT and CDR2 as YYEEEE. The CDR3 here is CASSFGTASYEQYF. The DNA for the CDR3 is TGTGCCAGCAGCTTCGGGACAGCGTCCTACGAGCAGTACTTC.

This chain connects TRBV19 to TRBJ2-1; no firm D call. The CDR3 length is 15 residues. The germline gives CDR1 LNHDA, CDR2 SQIVND (reference sequence). V lost 3 bases and J lost 9, with 18 bases in between. This CDR3 is CASSIVYSGAVEQFF. Written as DNA, the CDR3 is TGTGCCAGTAGTATTGTCTATTCGGGTGCAGTTGAGCAGTTCTTC.

This chain connects TRBV5-1 to TRBJ2-3; tentative D call: TRBD2 (5 bases). This CDR3 comprises 16 residues. Germline values: CDR1 SGHRS, CDR2 YFSETQ. Deletions cut 0 bases from V and 3 bases from J, with 14 bases between. Here the CDR3 reads CASSLGGEGLTDTQYF. The CDR3 DNA is TGCGCCAGCAGCTTGGGGGGAGAGGGTTTAACAGATACGCAGTATTTT. The full variable domain, its missing parts supplied by reference TRBV5-1 and TRBJ2-3, is KAGVTQTPRYLIKTRGQQVTLSCSPISGHRSVSWYQQTPGQGLQFLFEYFSETQRNKGNFPGRFSGRQFSNSRSEMNVSTLELGDSALYLCASSLGGEGLTDTQYFGPGTRLTVL.

This rearrangement joins TRBV7-2 to TRBJ2-1; 10 positions agree with TRBD2. Trimming at V came to 1 base and at J to 7 bases, leaving 4 bases not matched to a gene. The CDR3 has 15 residues. Per germline, CDR1 SGHTA and CDR2 FQGNSA. In nucleotides, the CDR3 is TGTGCCAGCAGCTTAGAACCTAGCGGGAGTAATGAGCAGTTCTTC. It yields the protein CASSLEPSGSNEQFF.

The chain joins TRBV5-1 to TRBJ1-1, with 7 bases identical to TRBD1. V trimming: 5 bases; J trimming: 0 bases; junction bases outside the gene matches: 4. This CDR3 region has 14 residues. Germline CDR1 SGHRS, CDR2 YFSETQ. This chain's CDR3 is CASRVGQMNTEAFF. The CDR3 DNA is TGCGCCAGCAGGGTGGGACAGATGAACACTGAAGCTTTCTTT.

This chain links TRBV9 with TRBJ2-1; no definite D call. The CDR3 runs to 15 residues. V lost 0 bases and J lost 0, with 7 bases in between. From germline, CDR1 is SGDLS and CDR2 YYNGEE. The chain's CDR3 is CASSVEISSYNEQFF. Here the CDR3 DNA reads TGTGCCAGCAGCGTAGAAATTAGCTCCTACAATGAGCAGTTCTTC.

Points on this clone: One end of the junction fails to match germline, which may point to a read error. This sequence joins TRBV5-4 and TRBJ2-1; 9 bases fit TRBD2. This CDR3 is 14 amino acids long. Germline V CDR1 and CDR2: SGHNT, YYREEE (reference sequence). The DNA of the CDR3 is TGTGCCAGCAGCTTGGGGGCGGCGGGAGGGTTTCCGGTCTTC. Translated, it gives CASSLGAAGGFPVF.

The gene calls are TRBV18 and TRBJ2-7; D not certain. The CDR3 has 15 residues. V lost 0 bases, J lost 7 bases, and 16 bases lay in between. Germline CDR1 KGHSH, CDR2 LQKENI. CDR3 protein: CASSPPISSFSEQYF. CDR3 nucleotides: TGTGCCAGCTCACCACCGATATCCTCCTTTTCTGAGCAGTACTTC.

This chain joins TRBV5-1 and TRBJ1-6; D is uncertain. This CDR3 comprises 18 residues. V was clipped by 4 bases and J by 0 bases, with 17 bases between them. The germline V gene encodes CDR1 SGHRS and CDR2 YFSETQ. The CDR3 here is CASSPNSRTSSYNSPLHF. Here the CDR3 DNA reads TGCGCCAGCAGCCCCAACTCTCGTACAAGCTCCTATAATTCACCCCTCCACTTT. The whole variable domain, filled in from reference TRBV5-1 and TRBJ1-6, reads KAGVTQTPRYLIKTRGQQVTLSCSPISGHRSVSWYQQTPGQGLQFLFEYFSETQRNKGNFPGRFSGRQFSNSRSEMNVSTLELGDSALYLCASSPNSRTSSYNSPLHFGNGTRLTVT.

The J gene is TRBJ2-1, the V gene TRBV11-2; perhaps TRBD1 as D (7 bases). This CDR3 contains 15 residues. V lost 4 bases and J 9 bases, leaving 19 bases between the germline ends. CDR1 is SGHAT and CDR2 is FQNNGV in the germline V gene. The CDR3 DNA follows: TGTGCCAGCAGCTACGCGTTTGGAGGGGGCGGTGAGCAGTTCTTC. Amino acid sequence: CASSYAFGGGGEQFF.

The chain employs TRBV10-3 and TRBJ2-7; a possible D gene is TRBD2 (7 bases). The V gene's germline CDR1 is ENHRY and CDR2 SYGVKD. The CDR3 totals 14 residues. Trimming shortened V by 5 bases and J by 7 bases, and 18 bases separated the two germline ends. CDR3 in amino acids: CAISPRGGTGEQYF. CDR3 in DNA: TGTGCCATCAGTCCTAGGGGGGGGACCGGGGAGCAGTACTTC.

This clone was observed a single time. V usage is TRBV15 and J usage is TRBJ1-2, with D possibly matching TRBD1 (5 bases). This CDR3 is built from 15 residues. CDR1 is LNHNV and CDR2 is YYDKDF in the germline V gene (reference sequence). Deletions cut 1 base from V and 8 bases from J, with 17 bases between. CDR3 region: CATSRVPGSGGGYTF. The DNA for the CDR3 is TGTGCCACCAGCAGAGTGCCGGGCTCGGGGGGAGGCTACACCTTC.

V is TRBV27 and J is TRBJ1-2; D ambiguous. Germline CDR1 MNHEY, CDR2 SMNVEV (reference sequence). Trimming pared 3 bases from V and 6 bases from J, leaving 11 bases between. The CDR3 totals 13 residues. CDR3: CASSFWGTHGYTF. CDR3 coding DNA: TGTGCCAGCAGTTTTTGGGGAACGCATGGCTACACCTTC.

CDR3 residues: CASSSGPQGEKLFF. The CDR3 DNA reads as TGTGCCAGCAGCTCCGGGCCCCAGGGTGAAAAACTGTTTTTT. J is TRBJ1-4 and V is TRBV6-5; D is possibly TRBD1 (5 bases). Deletions cut 6 bases from V and 7 bases from J, with 15 bases between. The V gene's germline CDR1 is MNHEY and CDR2 SVGAGI. There are 14 residues in the CDR3.

The CDR3 DNA sequence: TGTGCCAGCAGCTTAATAGGACGAGGGGGAACGAACACTGAAGCTTTCTTT. Translated: CASSLIGRGGTNTEAFF. J is TRBJ1-1 and V is TRBV7-2; a possible D gene is TRBD1 (6 bases). CDR1 is SGHTA and CDR2 is FQGNSA in the germline V gene. This CDR3 contains 17 residues. Trimming pared 2 bases from V and 1 base from J, leaving 17 bases between.

This chain connects TRBV10-3 to TRBJ1-1; D gene uncertain. The CDR3 totals 13 residues. V lost 3 bases, J lost 2 bases, and 7 bases lay in between. Germline CDR1 ENHRY, CDR2 SYGVKD. CDR3 DNA sequence: TGTGCCATCAGTGACCAGCGTAACACTGAAGCTTTCTTT. Its protein product is CAISDQRNTEAFF.

The V call is TRBV7-2, the J call TRBJ2-1; D is ambiguous. Germline V gives CDR1 SGHTA, CDR2 FQGNSA. The CDR3 extends over 16 amino acids. Trimming left V 4 bases short and J 1 base short, with 14 bases between. CDR3 loop: CASSSSPIQSYNEQFF. In DNA, the CDR3 is TGTGCCAGCAGCTCTAGTCCAATACAGTCCTACAATGAGCAGTTCTTC.

The V gene is TRBV10-1, the J gene TRBJ2-5; 7 nucleotides line up with TRBD1. There are 16 residues in the CDR3. The V gene end was trimmed by 0 bases and the J gene end by 6 bases; junction bases not matched to a gene: 10. CDR1 is WNHNN and CDR2 is SYGVQD in the germline V gene (reference sequence). CDR3 nucleotides: TGCGCCAGCAGTGAGTCCAAGAGACAGGGTAAGAAGACCCAGTACTTC. Residues: CASSESKRQGKKTQYF.

The chain uses TRBV2 and TRBJ2-4; 14 nucleotides align to TRBD2. Looked up from germline, CDR1 is SNHLY and CDR2 is FYNNEI. Trimming cost V 7 bases and J 8 bases; bases outside gene matches: 4. The CDR3 spans 14 residues. The CDR3 DNA reads as TGTGCCAGCACCGGGACTAGCGGGAGTTACATTCAGTACTTC. The encoded protein is CASTGTSGSYIQYF.

This sequence joins TRBV27 and TRBJ1-6, with 7 nucleotides matching TRBD1. J lost 5 bases, V lost 3 bases, and 7 bases had no gene match. In germline, CDR1 is MNHEY, CDR2 SMNVEV (reference sequence). The CDR3 runs 16 residues. CDR3 sequence (DNA): TGTGCCAGCAGTTTCGCCGGACAGGCGGATAATTCACCCCTCCACTTT. Its translation is CASSFAGQADNSPLHF.

The chain combines TRBV5-5 with TRBJ2-3; D unclear. CDR3 length: 16 amino acids. Per germline, CDR1 SGHKS and CDR2 YYEKEE (reference sequence). The germline V and J ends were trimmed by 10 bases and 4 bases, with 25 bases remaining between them. The CDR3, as DNA: TGTGCCCCCCTCACTGAACCGAAAGGGATCGCAGATACGCAGTATTTT. Amino acids: CAPLTEPKGIADTQYF.

The J gene is TRBJ2-3, the V gene TRBV9; 7 positions agree with TRBD2. Trimming at V came to 2 bases and at J to 3 bases, leaving 9 bases not matched to a gene. CDR1 SGDLS and CDR2 YYNGEE come from the germline V gene. The CDR3 loop spans 16 amino acids. The CDR3 nucleotides read TGTGCCAGCAGCGTGGAGGGCGGGAGTGCAACAGATACGCAGTATTTT. It is translated as CASSVEGGSATDTQYF.